These T cell receptor beta chains were read from a single sample in a study of OX40 agonist ivuxolimab in advanced cancers. The table came from immunoSEQ multiplex PCR; TCRdb's copy has only in-frame clones and leaves some out. The table shows approximately 100,000 clones, with about 92% occurring only once. The material was CD4+ or CD8+ T cells sorted from blood, obtained in a trial of the OX40 agonist ivuxolimab. These receptors came from an adult with an advanced solid tumor such as melanoma, head and neck, liver or kidney cancer. CDR3s include the opening cysteine and the closing phenylalanine or tryptophan. Fields, in order: D gene, V gene, J gene, clone size, CDR3 DNA, CDR3 protein. D genes are given only for firm matches. Some rows have no size entry. The others give once, few or many, or a class for an expanded clone.

D gene: TRBD1
V gene: TRBV29-1
J gene: TRBJ1-1
clone size: few
CDR3 DNA: TGCAGCATCGGACAGGGGAACACTGAAGCTTTCTTT
CDR3 protein: CSIGQGNTEAFF

D gene: -
V gene: TRBV7-8
J gene: TRBJ1-4
clone size: -
CDR3 DNA: TGTGCCAGCAGCTTAGGAGGGATTAATGAAAAACTGTTTTTT
CDR3 protein: CASSLGGINEKLFF

D gene: TRBD2
V gene: TRBV14
J gene: TRBJ2-1
clone size: -
CDR3 DNA: TGTGCCAGCAGCCAAGTTCCACTAGCGGCCCACAATGAGCAGTTCTTC
CDR3 protein: CASSQVPLAAHNEQFF

D gene: -
V gene: TRBV7-2
J gene: TRBJ2-7
clone size: -
CDR3 DNA: TGTGCCAGCAGCTTAGTTAGTATCGCCGAGCAGTACTTC
CDR3 protein: CASSLVSIAEQYF

D gene: TRBD2
V gene: TRBV18
J gene: TRBJ2-3
clone size: once
CDR3 DNA: TGTGCCAGCTCTCGACGGCGGGAGAGACTCCCTACGCAGTATTTT
CDR3 protein: CASSRRRERLPTQYF

D gene: -
V gene: TRBV7-9
J gene: TRBJ1-5
clone size: few
CDR3 DNA: TGTGCCAGCAGTCTACGGGGCAATCAGCCCCAGCATTTT
CDR3 protein: CASSLRGNQPQHF

D gene: TRBD1
V gene: TRBV9
J gene: TRBJ1-2
clone size: -
CDR3 DNA: TGTGCCAGCAGCAAAGACAGGGGAGGGTATGGCTACACCTTC
CDR3 protein: CASSKDRGGYGYTF

D gene: TRBD2
V gene: TRBV10-3
J gene: TRBJ2-1
clone size: -
CDR3 DNA: TGTGCCATCAGTGAGTCGGCTAGCGGGTACCATGAGCAGTTCTTC
CDR3 protein: CAISESASGYHEQFF

D gene: TRBD1
V gene: TRBV27
J gene: TRBJ1-1
clone size: -
CDR3 DNA: TGTGCCAGCATCCGACAGGGGAGCTTTTATGAAGCTTTCTTT
CDR3 protein: CASIRQGSFYEAFF

D gene: TRBD1
V gene: TRBV19
J gene: TRBJ2-7
clone size: -
CDR3 DNA: TGTGCCAGTAGTTCCGGACAGGGGACGCTAGGGGACTCCTACGAGCAGTACTTC
CDR3 protein: CASSSGQGTLGDSYEQYF

D gene: -
V gene: TRBV5-6
J gene: TRBJ1-2
clone size: -
CDR3 DNA: TGTGCCAGCAGCTTGAACAGGGCTGGCTACACCTTC
CDR3 protein: CASSLNRAGYTF

D gene: -
V gene: TRBV30
J gene: TRBJ2-7
clone size: few
CDR3 DNA: TGTGCCTGGCAACCGGGACTTAGCTCCTACGAGCAGTACTTC
CDR3 protein: CAWQPGLSSYEQYF

D gene: TRBD2
V gene: TRBV18
J gene: TRBJ2-2
clone size: -
CDR3 DNA: TGTGCCAGCTCACTTAAAGCGGGAGAGGCCGGGGAGCTGTTTTTT
CDR3 protein: CASSLKAGEAGELFF

D gene: -
V gene: TRBV25-1
J gene: TRBJ2-3
clone size: -
CDR3 DNA: TGTGCCAGCAGTACCCTGGGACAAGCCTCCACAGATACGCAGTATTTT
CDR3 protein: CASSTLGQASTDTQYF

D gene: -
V gene: TRBV5-1
J gene: TRBJ2-3
clone size: -
CDR3 DNA: TGCGCCAGCAGCGGGGGGAGACGCGGCACAGATACGCAGTATTTT
CDR3 protein: CASSGGRRGTDTQYF

D gene: TRBD1
V gene: TRBV25-1
J gene: TRBJ2-3
clone size: -
CDR3 DNA: TGTGCCAGCAGTGAATATCGCCCGGGACAGGGTCGCGATACGCAGTATTTT
CDR3 protein: CASSEYRPGQGRDTQYF

D gene: TRBD1
V gene: TRBV7-3
J gene: TRBJ2-2
clone size: -
CDR3 DNA: TGTGCCAGCAGCGGACAGGGCTTAACCGGGGAGCTGTTTTTT
CDR3 protein: CASSGQGLTGELFF

D gene: -
V gene: TRBV7-2
J gene: TRBJ2-1
clone size: -
CDR3 DNA: TGTGCCAGCAGCGCGGGACAGTACAATGAGCAGTTCTTC
CDR3 protein: CASSAGQYNEQFF

D gene: -
V gene: TRBV18
J gene: TRBJ2-1
clone size: -
CDR3 DNA: TGTGCCAGCCCTTCGGGGGGCCTAGCGACCAATGAGCAGTTCTTC
CDR3 protein: CASPSGGLATNEQFF

D gene: -
V gene: TRBV5-6
J gene: TRBJ1-3
clone size: -
CDR3 DNA: TGTGCCAGCAGCCCCCCAAGGGCAGGGAGCGCTGGAAACACCATATATTTT
CDR3 protein: CASSPPRAGSAGNTIYF

D gene: TRBD1
V gene: TRBV11-2
J gene: TRBJ1-1
clone size: once
CDR3 DNA: TGTGCCAGCAGCAAAAGACAGGGAGAAACTGAAGCTTTCTTT
CDR3 protein: CASSKRQGETEAFF

D gene: TRBD1
V gene: TRBV28
J gene: TRBJ2-7
clone size: -
CDR3 DNA: TGTGCCAGCAGTCGACCGGGACAGAACTACGAGCAGTACTTC
CDR3 protein: CASSRPGQNYEQYF

D gene: -
V gene: TRBV7-8
J gene: TRBJ2-2
clone size: -
CDR3 DNA: TGTGCCAGCCGCCGACGTGCCCAAAAAACAGGGGAGCTGTTTTTT
CDR3 protein: CASRRRAQKTGELFF

D gene: TRBD2
V gene: TRBV4-3
J gene: TRBJ2-3
clone size: -
CDR3 DNA: TGCGCCAGTCGTACGGGGGGGAGCACAGATACGCAGTATTTT
CDR3 protein: CASRTGGSTDTQYF

D gene: -
V gene: TRBV7-2
J gene: TRBJ1-2
clone size: -
CDR3 DNA: TGTGCCAGCAGCTCCACACAGGGCGGCTATGGCTACACCTTC
CDR3 protein: CASSSTQGGYGYTF

D gene: -
V gene: TRBV19
J gene: TRBJ2-6
clone size: -
CDR3 DNA: TGTGCCAGTAGTCTTTATCGTTCCGGGACTTCTGCTGGGGCCAACGTCCTGACTTTC
CDR3 protein: CASSLYRSGTSAGANVLTF

D gene: -
V gene: TRBV11-3
J gene: TRBJ1-3
clone size: -
CDR3 DNA: TGTGCCAGCAGCTTAGGAGAAGCTGGAAACACCATATATTTT
CDR3 protein: CASSLGEAGNTIYF

D gene: TRBD1
V gene: TRBV5-4
J gene: TRBJ2-1
clone size: -
CDR3 DNA: TGTGCCAGCAGCTTGAGGACAGGGGTCTGGAATGAGCAGTTCTTC
CDR3 protein: CASSLRTGVWNEQFF

D gene: -
V gene: TRBV11-3
J gene: TRBJ2-7
clone size: -
CDR3 DNA: TGTGCCAGCAGCTTACGTTCCGACATTGAGCCCGAGCAGTACTTC
CDR3 protein: CASSLRSDIEPEQYF

D gene: TRBD2
V gene: TRBV11-3
J gene: TRBJ2-7
clone size: few
CDR3 DNA: TGTGCCAGCAGCTTAGGTGGTAGCGGGAGCTACGAGCAGTACTTC
CDR3 protein: CASSLGGSGSYEQYF

D gene: -
V gene: TRBV13
J gene: TRBJ2-7
clone size: -
CDR3 DNA: TGTGCCAGCAGCTCCGAGCGGAACGCGCACTACGAGCAGTACTTC
CDR3 protein: CASSSERNAHYEQYF

D gene: TRBD2
V gene: TRBV11-2
J gene: TRBJ2-2
clone size: -
CDR3 DNA: TGTGCCAGCACCGAACCGGGACTAGCGGGAGCCGGGGAGCTGTTTTTT
CDR3 protein: CASTEPGLAGAGELFF

D gene: -
V gene: TRBV6-1
J gene: TRBJ2-5
clone size: -
CDR3 DNA: TGTGCCAGCAGGCCCCAGCTACAGACCCAGTACTTC
CDR3 protein: CASRPQLQTQYF

D gene: -
V gene: TRBV27
J gene: TRBJ1-2
clone size: -
CDR3 DNA: TGTGCCAGCAGTTTAAACCGGGGTGTTGGTGGCTACACCTTC
CDR3 protein: CASSLNRGVGGYTF

D gene: -
V gene: TRBV7-2
J gene: TRBJ2-4
clone size: -
CDR3 DNA: TGTGCCAGCAGCCCGCTTGCAGATAAAAACATTCAGTACTTC
CDR3 protein: CASSPLADKNIQYF

D gene: TRBD2
V gene: TRBV4-2
J gene: TRBJ2-1
clone size: once
CDR3 DNA: TGTGCCAGCAGCCAAGAAAGCACTAGCGGAAACTACAATGAGCAGTTCTTC
CDR3 protein: CASSQESTSGNYNEQFF

D gene: -
V gene: TRBV30
J gene: TRBJ1-5
clone size: -
CDR3 DNA: TGTGCCTGGAGTGACCGGAATAGCAATCAGCCCCAGCATTTT
CDR3 protein: CAWSDRNSNQPQHF

D gene: TRBD1
V gene: TRBV5-1
J gene: TRBJ2-3
clone size: -
CDR3 DNA: TGCGCCAGCAGCTGGGGACAGGGGGCGGGTACAGATACGCAGTATTTT
CDR3 protein: CASSWGQGAGTDTQYF

D gene: -
V gene: TRBV7-2
J gene: TRBJ1-4
clone size: -
CDR3 DNA: TGTGCCAGCAGCTTAATGGCCGGACTCAGTGAAAAACTGTTTTTT
CDR3 protein: CASSLMAGLSEKLFF

D gene: -
V gene: TRBV27
J gene: TRBJ2-7
clone size: -
CDR3 DNA: TGTGCCAGCAGTTCGGCGGTGTTACCCTACGAGCAGTACTTC
CDR3 protein: CASSSAVLPYEQYF

D gene: TRBD2
V gene: TRBV30
J gene: TRBJ2-5
clone size: -
CDR3 DNA: TGTGCCTGGAGTTTAGGACTAGCGGGATTGGAGACCCAGTACTTC
CDR3 protein: CAWSLGLAGLETQYF

D gene: -
V gene: TRBV5-1
J gene: TRBJ2-5
clone size: -
CDR3 DNA: TGCGCCAGCAGCTTGTATGGGGATAGGGAGACCCAGTACTTC
CDR3 protein: CASSLYGDRETQYF

D gene: TRBD1
V gene: TRBV7-9
J gene: TRBJ1-1
clone size: -
CDR3 DNA: TGTGCCAGCAGCTATTGGGACAGGAACACTGAAGCTTTCTTT
CDR3 protein: CASSYWDRNTEAFF

D gene: -
V gene: TRBV5-1
J gene: TRBJ1-1
clone size: -
CDR3 DNA: TGCGCCAGCAGCTTGAATGGGGGAAACACTGAAGCTTTCTTT
CDR3 protein: CASSLNGGNTEAFF

D gene: -
V gene: TRBV28
J gene: TRBJ2-7
clone size: -
CDR3 DNA: TGTGCCAGCAAAGAGGATGCCAACTCGGGAGAGCAGTACTTC
CDR3 protein: CASKEDANSGEQYF

D gene: -
V gene: TRBV11-2
J gene: TRBJ2-5
clone size: -
CDR3 DNA: TGTGCCAGCAGCTTAGGGCCTAGTGGTGGAGAGACCCAGTACTTC
CDR3 protein: CASSLGPSGGETQYF

D gene: TRBD1
V gene: TRBV5-1
J gene: TRBJ1-1
clone size: -
CDR3 DNA: TGCGCCAGCAGCCCTGACGACAGGGGTACTGAAGCTTTCTTT
CDR3 protein: CASSPDDRGTEAFF

D gene: TRBD1
V gene: TRBV30
J gene: TRBJ1-5
clone size: -
CDR3 DNA: TGTGCCTGGAGTGTGCCTGGGACAGGGAGTCAGCCCCAGCATTTT
CDR3 protein: CAWSVPGTGSQPQHF

D gene: -
V gene: TRBV29-1
J gene: TRBJ2-7
clone size: -
CDR3 DNA: TGCAGCGTTGAAGAGAGGAGCCCCAGCTCCTACGAGCAGTACTTC
CDR3 protein: CSVEERSPSSYEQYF

D gene: -
V gene: TRBV5-1
J gene: TRBJ2-5
clone size: -
CDR3 DNA: TGCGCCAGCAGCTTGGCCGACATGAGAGAGACCCAGTACTTC
CDR3 protein: CASSLADMRETQYF

D gene: TRBD1
V gene: TRBV11-3
J gene: TRBJ2-2
clone size: -
CDR3 DNA: TGTGCCAGCAGCTTCAACAGGGGGCAGACCGGGGAGCTGTTTTTT
CDR3 protein: CASSFNRGQTGELFF

D gene: TRBD1
V gene: TRBV5-1
J gene: TRBJ2-2
clone size: -
CDR3 DNA: TGCGCCAGCAACATCCAGGGGGCGCGGACCGGGGAGCTGTTTTTT
CDR3 protein: CASNIQGARTGELFF

D gene: -
V gene: TRBV7-2
J gene: TRBJ2-1
clone size: -
CDR3 DNA: TGTGCCAGCAGCCCAGGGAGCTCCTACAATGAGCAGTTCTTC
CDR3 protein: CASSPGSSYNEQFF